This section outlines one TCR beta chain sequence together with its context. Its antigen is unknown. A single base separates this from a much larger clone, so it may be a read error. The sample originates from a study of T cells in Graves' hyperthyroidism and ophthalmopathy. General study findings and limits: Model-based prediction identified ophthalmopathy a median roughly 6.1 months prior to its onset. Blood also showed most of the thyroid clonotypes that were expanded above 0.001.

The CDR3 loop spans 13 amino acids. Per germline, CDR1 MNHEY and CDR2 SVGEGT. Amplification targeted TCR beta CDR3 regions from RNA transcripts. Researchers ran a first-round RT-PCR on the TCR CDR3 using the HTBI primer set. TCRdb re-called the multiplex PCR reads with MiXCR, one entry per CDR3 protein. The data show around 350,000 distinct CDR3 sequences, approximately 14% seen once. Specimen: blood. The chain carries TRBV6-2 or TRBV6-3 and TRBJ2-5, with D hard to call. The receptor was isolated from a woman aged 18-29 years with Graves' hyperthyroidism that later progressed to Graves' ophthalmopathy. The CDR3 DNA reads TGTACCAGCACACCCCTCCCCTCGGCGACCCAGTACTTC. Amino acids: CTSTPLPSATQYF.